This T cell receptor beta chain was sequenced for a study of cytotoxic CD8 clonotypes in ibrutinib-treated CLL. From germline, CDR1 is PRHDT and CDR2 FYEKMQ (reference sequence). This CDR3 contains 14 residues. Deletions cut 4 bases from V and 4 bases from J, with 14 bases between. As regards this clone: What it binds is unknown.

Study-wide results and caveats: Pretreatment clonality was elevated relative to age-matched healthy donors and paralleled circulating CD8+ T-cell counts. Sampling of sustained-remission and progressing patients occurred at differing times.

Depths of 1 in 200,000 to 1 in 1 million T cells were the sequencing target. Repertoires were generated with immunoSEQ multiplex PCR, while TCRdb's copy carries only in-frame clones and drops some. The data show approximately 350,000 clones, roughly 71% seen once. Genomic DNA (around 2 micrograms) was obtained from cryopreserved PBMCs for construction of TCR beta libraries. This chain joins TRBV13 and TRBJ2-7, with a weak D call TRBD1 (6 bases). The material sequenced was PBMCs, taken after 36 months of ibrutinib treatment. The TCR comes from a human donor with chronic lymphocytic leukemia. This chain's CDR3 is CASSYGQSGYEQYF. The CDR3 bases are TGTGCCAGCAGCTATGGACAGTCGGGATACGAGCAGTACTTC.